This T cell receptor beta chain was observed in a study of T cells in Graves' hyperthyroidism and ophthalmopathy (dated by TCRdb to the late 2010s). About the investigation overall: Peripheral blood samples were taken at the time of initial diagnosis, prior to any treatment. TCR V-J signatures able to tell the groups apart were searched for in a discovery cohort of 90 to 100 patients, of whom roughly 42 had Graves' ophthalmopathy and 55 to 60 had stable Graves' hyperthyroidism. Prospective prediction of ophthalmopathy was tested in an independent validation cohort of 18 to 20 hyperthyroidism patients and 17 patients who later progressed to ophthalmopathy. For training and testing, the 100 or so patients in the discovery cohort were randomly divided in a 7:3 ratio. In about 6 Graves' hyperthyroidism patients, the study also compared T-cell repertoires from thyroid tissue with T-cell repertoires from blood. After blood sampling, hyperthyroidism patients were treated with methimazole at a starting dose of 30 mg daily, and ophthalmopathy patients were treated with high-dose intravenous methylprednisolone. According to the paper, TCR Vbeta CDR3 sequencing was carried out on approximately 140 peripheral blood samples, which came from 40 to 45 ophthalmopathy, around 74 hyperthyroidism and approximately 17 progressor patients. The paper as a whole reports these results and caveats: In validation, the model predicted progression to ophthalmopathy with roughly 70% sensitivity and roughly 72% specificity, a median of 6.5 months before onset. No statistical method was used to set the sample size in advance, and investigators knew the group allocation. A model built on a 13 V-J signature distinguished ophthalmopathy from stable hyperthyroidism, reaching 87.88% sensitivity and under 84% specificity in cross-validation and 80%/75% in testing. Most expanded thyroid clonotypes (frequency above 0.001) were also detected in blood, suggesting blood repertoires may reflect thyroid immune responses.

This clonotype was seen many times. Its antigen is not yet known. Base qualities are missing; no much larger clone stands one base away. The TCR beta CDR3 regions were amplified from the RNA transcripts. The first round of RT-PCR for the TCR CDR3 was performed with the HTBI primer set and the Qiagen OneStep RT-PCR kit. The libraries were constructed in a second round of multiplex PCR and then size-selected and purified. Libraries were sequenced paired-end with 100 bp reads on an Illumina HiSeq2000. Per the original workflow: SOAPnuke was used to process the raw data, throwing out any read that contained adapters or uncalled bases, had a mean Phred below 15, or lacked an exact constant-primer or identifier match. High-quality paired reads were merged using COPE v1.2.5, and each unique nucleotide sequence was defined as a clonotype. MiTCR v1.1 was used to align clonotypes to the IMGT TRBV, TRBD and TRBJ reference segments. The analysis was restricted to V-J combinations with a frequency above 0.0001, which together covered 99.2% of the repertoires. A TCS score was defined as the ratio of F50 (clonal expansion) to E x V (chaos), with BLOSUM62-based TCRdist applied between CDR3 peptides within each V-J. Welch's t-statistics and random forest reduced roughly 530 V-J features to about 13, which were used in a naive Bayes classifier (R e1071). In TCRdb, the public reads were trimmed at Q25 with fastp and aligned with MiXCR, with productive beta chains retained. All rows with the same CDR3 protein become a single entry with the most common DNA and genes. The V and J calls and clone size come from TCRdb's table, not from the authors' own analysis. The sample table holds 300,000 to 350,000 distinct CDR3 sequences, of which 15% to 20% were seen once. The top ten clonotypes cover about a sixth of the sample.

The germline V gene gives CDR1 as MDHEN and CDR2 as SYDVKM. The CDR3 runs 14 amino acids, cysteine and phenylalanine included. Kept here is only the CDR3 DNA, which spans 42 bases and is read in frame from base 1. V and J lose 3 bases and 0 bases, and a span of 9 bases separates them. Moderately to severely active disease, a Clinical Activity Score of at least 3, a NOSPECS grade of at least 4, and a duration under 3 months were present in ophthalmopathy patients. Any patient with an uncontrolled infection, another autoimmune disease, pregnancy or lactation was excluded. Clinical symptoms, serum thyroxine and TRAb, thyroid ultrasound, and orbital computed tomography formed the basis for the diagnoses. Ficoll-Paque density gradient centrifugation was used to isolate PBMCs from approximately 10 ml of fresh peripheral blood. Trizol reagent was used to extract total RNA, and RNA quality was then checked on an Agilent 2100 Bioanalyzer.

Material for sequencing was blood. This sequence was found in a woman between 40 and 50 years old with Graves' ophthalmopathy. The receptor chain draws on TRBV28 and TRBJ2-7; D gene: possibly TRBD2, on 6 matching bases. The DNA is as follows: TGTGCCAGCAGTTTTCGGGGGATCTCCTACGAGCAGTACTTC. Its amino acids are CASSFRGISYEQYF.